This entry concerns a single T cell receptor (beta chain). No antigen is known for it. Libraries were prepared by immunoSEQ multiplex PCR; TCRdb keeps only in-frame clonotypes and omits some of them. The sample lists about 180,000 clones; approximately 90% were seen once. The CDR3 extends over 14 amino acids. Losses at the gene ends were 7 bases for V and 4 bases for J; bases not matched to a gene: 10. Looked up from germline, CDR1 is SGHNT and CDR2 is YYREEE (reference sequence). This record comes from a study of T cell responses to AZD1222 COVID-19 vaccine. The study's findings and limits: Clonal diversity was possibly underestimated, and white British individuals and females predominated among donors.

The chain uses TRBV5-4 and TRBJ1-2, with TRBD1 matching 7 bases. The source was peripheral blood, collected 28 days after the second AZD1222 dose. The sequence was collected from an adult who received the AZD1222 COVID-19 vaccine. The CDR3 spells CASQSGGGFYGYTF. In DNA, the CDR3 is TGTGCCAGCCAATCGGGAGGGGGCTTCTATGGCTACACCTTC.